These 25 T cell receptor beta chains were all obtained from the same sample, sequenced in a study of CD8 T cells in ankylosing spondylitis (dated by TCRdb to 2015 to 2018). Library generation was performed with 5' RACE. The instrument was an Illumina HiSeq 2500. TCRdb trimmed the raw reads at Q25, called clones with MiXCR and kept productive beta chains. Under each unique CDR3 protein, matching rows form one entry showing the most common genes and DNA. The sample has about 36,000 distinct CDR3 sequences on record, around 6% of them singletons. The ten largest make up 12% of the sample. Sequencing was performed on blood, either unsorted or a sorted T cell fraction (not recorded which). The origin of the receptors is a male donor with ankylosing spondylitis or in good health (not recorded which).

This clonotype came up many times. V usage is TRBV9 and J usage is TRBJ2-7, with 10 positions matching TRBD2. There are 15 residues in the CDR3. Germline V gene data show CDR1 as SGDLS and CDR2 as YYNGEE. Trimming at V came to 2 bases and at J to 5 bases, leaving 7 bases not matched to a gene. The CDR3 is CASSVEREGGHEQYF. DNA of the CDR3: TGTGCCAGCAGCGTCGAGCGGGAGGGAGGCCACGAGCAGTACTTC.

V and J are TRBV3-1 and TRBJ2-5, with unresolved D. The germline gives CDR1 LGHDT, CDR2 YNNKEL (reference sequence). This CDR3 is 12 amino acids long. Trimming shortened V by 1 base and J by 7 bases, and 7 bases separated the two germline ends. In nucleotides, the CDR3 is TGTGCCAGCAGCCAAGTATCTGGGACCCAGTACTTC. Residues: CASSQVSGTQYF.

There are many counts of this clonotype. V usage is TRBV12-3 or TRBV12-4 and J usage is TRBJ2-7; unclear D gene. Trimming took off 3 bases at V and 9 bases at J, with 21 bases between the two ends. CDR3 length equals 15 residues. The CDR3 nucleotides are TGTGCCAGCAGTTTGTCGGGCAGCAAGTTCCGCGGGCAGTACTTC. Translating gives CASSLSGSKFRGQYF.

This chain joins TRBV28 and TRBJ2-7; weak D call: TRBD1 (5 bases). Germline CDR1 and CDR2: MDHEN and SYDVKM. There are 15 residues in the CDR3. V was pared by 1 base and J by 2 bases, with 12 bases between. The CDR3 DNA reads TGTGCCAGCAGTTTATACGGCAGGGCACCCTACGAGCAGTACTTC. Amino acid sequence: CASSLYGRAPYEQYF.

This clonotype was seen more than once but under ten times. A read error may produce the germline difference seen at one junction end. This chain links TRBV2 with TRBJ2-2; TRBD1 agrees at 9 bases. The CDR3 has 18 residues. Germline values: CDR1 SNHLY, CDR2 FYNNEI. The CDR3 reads CTSRPDRGVFSNTGELFF. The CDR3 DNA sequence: TGTACCAGCAGACCAGACAGGGGGGTATTCTCGAACACCGGGGAGCTGTTTTTT.

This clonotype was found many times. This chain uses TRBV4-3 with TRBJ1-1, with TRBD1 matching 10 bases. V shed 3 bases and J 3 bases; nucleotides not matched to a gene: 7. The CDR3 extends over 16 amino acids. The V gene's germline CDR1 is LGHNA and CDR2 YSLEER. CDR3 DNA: TGCGCCAGCAGCCAGGGATGGGGGACAGGGGACACTGAAGCTTTCTTT. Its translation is CASSQGWGTGDTEAFF.

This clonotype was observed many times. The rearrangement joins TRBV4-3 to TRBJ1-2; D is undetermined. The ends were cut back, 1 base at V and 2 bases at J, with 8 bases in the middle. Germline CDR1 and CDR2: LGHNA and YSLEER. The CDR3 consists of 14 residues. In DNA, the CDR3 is TGCGCCAGCAGCCAAGCGGCGGCGAACTATGGCTACACCTTC. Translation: CASSQAAANYGYTF.

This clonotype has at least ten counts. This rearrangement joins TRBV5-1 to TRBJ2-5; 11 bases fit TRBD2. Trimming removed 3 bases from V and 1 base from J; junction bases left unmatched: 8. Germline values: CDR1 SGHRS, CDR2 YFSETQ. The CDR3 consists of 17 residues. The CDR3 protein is CASSSPSGRSFQETQYF. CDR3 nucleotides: TGCGCCAGCAGCTCTCCTAGCGGGAGGTCTTTCCAAGAGACCCAGTACTTC.

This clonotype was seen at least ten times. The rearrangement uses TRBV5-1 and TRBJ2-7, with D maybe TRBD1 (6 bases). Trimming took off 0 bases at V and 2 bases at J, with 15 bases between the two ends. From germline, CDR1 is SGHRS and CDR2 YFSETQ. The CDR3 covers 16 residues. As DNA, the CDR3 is TGCGCCAGCAGCTTGGGCCCAGGGGAGCCGACCTACGAGCAGTACTTC. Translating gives CASSLGPGEPTYEQYF. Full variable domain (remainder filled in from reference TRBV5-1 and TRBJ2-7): KAGVTQTPRYLIKTRGQQVTLSCSPISGHRSVSWYQQTPGQGLQFLFEYFSETQRNKGNFPGRFSGRQFSNSRSEMNVSTLELGDSALYLCASSLGPGEPTYEQYFGPGTRLTVT.

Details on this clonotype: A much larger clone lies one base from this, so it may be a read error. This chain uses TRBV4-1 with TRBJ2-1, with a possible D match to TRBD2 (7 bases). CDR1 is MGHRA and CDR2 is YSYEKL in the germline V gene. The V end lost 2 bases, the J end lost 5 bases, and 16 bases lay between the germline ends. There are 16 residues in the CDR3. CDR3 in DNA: TGCGCCAGCAGCCAAAGTGAGGGGGGGGCCCACAATGAGCAGTTCTTC. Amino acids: CASSQSEGGAHNEQFF.

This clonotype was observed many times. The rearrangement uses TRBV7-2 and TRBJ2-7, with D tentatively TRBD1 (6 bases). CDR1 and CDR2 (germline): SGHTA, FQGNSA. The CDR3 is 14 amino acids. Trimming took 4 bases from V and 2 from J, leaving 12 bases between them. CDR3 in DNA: TGTGCCAGCAGCTCAAACAGGGCAGCCTACGAGCAGTACTTC. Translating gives CASSSNRAAYEQYF.

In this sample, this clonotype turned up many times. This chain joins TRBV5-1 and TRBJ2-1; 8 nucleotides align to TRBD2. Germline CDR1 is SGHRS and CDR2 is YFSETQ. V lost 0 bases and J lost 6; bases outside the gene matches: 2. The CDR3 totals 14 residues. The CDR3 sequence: CASSLGTSINEQFF. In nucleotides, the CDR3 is TGCGCCAGCAGCTTGGGGACTAGCATCAATGAGCAGTTCTTC. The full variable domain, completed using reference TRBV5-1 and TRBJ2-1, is KAGVTQTPRYLIKTRGQQVTLSCSPISGHRSVSWYQQTPGQGLQFLFEYFSETQRNKGNFPGRFSGRQFSNSRSEMNVSTLELGDSALYLCASSLGTSINEQFFGPGTRLTVL.

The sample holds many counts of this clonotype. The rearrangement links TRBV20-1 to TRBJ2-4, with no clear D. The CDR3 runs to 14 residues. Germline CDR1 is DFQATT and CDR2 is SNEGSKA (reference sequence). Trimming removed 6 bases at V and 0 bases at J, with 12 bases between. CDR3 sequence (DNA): TGCAGTGCCTACCAGTCCCTAGCCAAAAACATTCAGTACTTC. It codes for CSAYQSLAKNIQYF.

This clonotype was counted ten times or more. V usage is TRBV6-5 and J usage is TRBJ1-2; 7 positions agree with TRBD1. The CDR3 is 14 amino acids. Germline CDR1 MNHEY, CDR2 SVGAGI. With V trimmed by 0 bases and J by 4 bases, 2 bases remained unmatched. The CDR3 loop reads CASSYSRQGYGYTF. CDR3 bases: TGTGCCAGCAGTTACTCTCGACAGGGCTATGGCTACACCTTC.

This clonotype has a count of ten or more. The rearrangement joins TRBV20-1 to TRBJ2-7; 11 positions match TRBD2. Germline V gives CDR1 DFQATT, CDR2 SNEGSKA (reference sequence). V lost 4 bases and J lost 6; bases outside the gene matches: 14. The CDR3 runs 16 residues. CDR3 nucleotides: TGCAGTGCTACTACCCCGGGACTAGCGGCCTCATCCGAGCAGTACTTC. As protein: CSATTPGLAASSEQYF.

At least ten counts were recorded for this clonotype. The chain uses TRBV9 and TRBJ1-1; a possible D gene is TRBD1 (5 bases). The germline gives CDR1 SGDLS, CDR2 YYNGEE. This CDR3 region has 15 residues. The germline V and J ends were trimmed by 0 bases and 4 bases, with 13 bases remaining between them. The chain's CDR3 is CASSVGRGAGTEAFF. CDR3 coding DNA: TGTGCCAGCAGCGTAGGGCGGGGCGCGGGCACTGAAGCTTTCTTT.

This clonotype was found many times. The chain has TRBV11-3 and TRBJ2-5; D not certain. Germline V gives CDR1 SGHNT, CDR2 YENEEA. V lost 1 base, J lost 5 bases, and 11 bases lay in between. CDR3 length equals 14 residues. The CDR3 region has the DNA TGTGCCAGCAGCTTAGGAGGTAGTCTGGAGACCCAGTACTTC. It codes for CASSLGGSLETQYF.

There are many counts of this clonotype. CDR3 sequence: CSARDSVAGDTGELFF. The CDR3 bases are TGCAGTGCTAGAGATAGCGTCGCGGGAGACACCGGGGAGCTGTTTTTT. The rearrangement links TRBV20-1 to TRBJ2-2, with 7 bases lining up with TRBD2. This CDR3 is built from 16 residues. Germline V CDR1 and CDR2: DFQATT, SNEGSKA (reference sequence). The ends lost 0 bases at V and 3 bases at J; junction bases unmatched: 7.

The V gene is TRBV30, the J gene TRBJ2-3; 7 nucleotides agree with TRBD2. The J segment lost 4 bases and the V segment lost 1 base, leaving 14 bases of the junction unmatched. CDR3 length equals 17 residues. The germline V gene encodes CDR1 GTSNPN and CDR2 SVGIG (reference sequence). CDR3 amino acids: CAWSALTGGRESDTQYF. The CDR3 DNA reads TGTGCCTGGAGTGCTTTAACCGGCGGGCGGGAGTCAGATACGCAGTATTTT.

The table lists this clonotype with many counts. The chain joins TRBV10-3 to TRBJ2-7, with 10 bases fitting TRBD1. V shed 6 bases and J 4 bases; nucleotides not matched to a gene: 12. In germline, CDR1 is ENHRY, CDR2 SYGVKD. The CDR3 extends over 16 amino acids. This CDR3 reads CAISLYRDRGAYEQYF. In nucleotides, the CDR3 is TGTGCCATCAGCTTATACCGGGACAGGGGTGCTTACGAGCAGTACTTC.

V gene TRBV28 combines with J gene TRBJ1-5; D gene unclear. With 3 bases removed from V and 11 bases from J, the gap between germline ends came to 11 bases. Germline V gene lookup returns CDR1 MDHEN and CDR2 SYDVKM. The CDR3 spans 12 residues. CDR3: CASSLGAPSQHF. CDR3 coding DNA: TGTGCCAGCAGTTTGGGAGCTCCATCCCAGCATTTT.

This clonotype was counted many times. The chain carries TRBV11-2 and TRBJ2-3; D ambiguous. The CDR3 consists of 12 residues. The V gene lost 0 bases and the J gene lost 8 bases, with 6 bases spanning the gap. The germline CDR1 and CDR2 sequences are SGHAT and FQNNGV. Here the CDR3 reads CASSLEGITQYF. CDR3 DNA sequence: TGTGCCAGCAGCTTAGAGGGCATTACGCAGTATTTT.

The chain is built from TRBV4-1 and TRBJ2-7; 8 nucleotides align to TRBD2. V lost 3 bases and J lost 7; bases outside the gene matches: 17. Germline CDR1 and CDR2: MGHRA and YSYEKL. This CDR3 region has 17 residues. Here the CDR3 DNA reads TGCGCCAGCAGCCAGGCCGGGGGGGGACTAGGCCTTTGGGAGCAGTACTTC. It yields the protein CASSQAGGGLGLWEQYF.

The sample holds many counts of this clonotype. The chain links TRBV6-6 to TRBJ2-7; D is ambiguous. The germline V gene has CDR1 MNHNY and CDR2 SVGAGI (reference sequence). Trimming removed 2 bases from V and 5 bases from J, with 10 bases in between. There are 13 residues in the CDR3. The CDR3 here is CASSYPGHDEQYF. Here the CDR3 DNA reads TGTGCCAGCAGTTACCCCGGGCACGACGAGCAGTACTTC.

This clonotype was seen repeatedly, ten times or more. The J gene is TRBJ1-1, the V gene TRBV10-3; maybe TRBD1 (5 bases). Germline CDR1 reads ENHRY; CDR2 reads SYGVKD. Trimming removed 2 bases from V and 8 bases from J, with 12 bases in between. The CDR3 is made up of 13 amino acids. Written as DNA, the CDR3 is TGTGCCATCAGTGAGCGTGCTGACAGCGAAGCTTTCTTT. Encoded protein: CAISERADSEAFF.